The TCR beta chain under discussion was sequenced for a study of T cells after yellow fever vaccination (dated by TCRdb to the late 2010s). General notes on the study: The SMART-Seq v4 Ultra Low Input RNA kit was used to prepare libraries from fractions with low cell numbers. Two healthy male donors, one aged 18 to 30 and one aged 30 to 40 years, made up the cohort. To follow T-cell clones before and after primary and booster YFV17D yellow fever vaccination, bulk TCR alpha and beta repertoires were sequenced over time. Blood was drawn at multiple timepoints before and after primary and secondary immunization, with bulk PBMC replicates and cell subsets isolated. On the study overall, not on this receptor specifically: Because only a couple of donors were included in the study, the extent to which the findings can be generalized is limited. A small share of clonotypes was detected in both CD4 and CD8 compartments, with the overlap likely arising from convergent recombination. The secondary T-cell response was weaker than the primary response but faster, peaking on day 5 instead of day 15. Most clones expanded after primary vaccination were re-detected after the booster (approximately 96% of CD4 and roughly 85% of CD8), suggesting broad memory maintenance. Because abundant contaminating clonotypes from the bulk population could be contained in FACS-sorted repertoires, computational filtering was required.

TCR cDNA was synthesized by 5'RACE template switching, through which a universal primer site and unique molecular identifiers were introduced. Priming of cDNA synthesis was performed from both the TCR alpha and TCR beta constant segments. Library amplification used two PCR steps, and the second PCR step added sample barcodes and sequencing adapters. Sequencing of libraries was performed on Illumina HiSeq 2500 (2x100 bp) or NovaSeq (2x150 bp). Turning to the authors' computational methods: Reads were demultiplexed and collapsed into UMI consensus sequences with MIGEC, and V(D)J alignment was performed with MiXCR. Vaccine-responding clonotypes were defined with edgeR using replicate PBMC samples, requiring FDR below 0.01 and a log2 fold change above 5 up to day 15. Each bulk clonotype received a CD4 or CD8 identity based on whether the sequenced CD4 or CD8 repertoire contained that clonotype at higher abundance. The raw public data were reprocessed by TCRdb itself: fastp quality trimming at Q25, MiXCR clonotype calling, in-frame beta chains only. Each CDR3 protein appears once, grouped with its most common genes and DNA. It is TCRdb's table, rather than the study itself, that gives the V and J calls and clone size. The sample data list under 600,000 distinct CDR3 sequences, and 13% of these were observed just once. Of the sample, 11% to 15% falls within the top ten clones.

A few counts support this clonotype. What antigen it recognizes has not been identified. Base qualities are not recorded, but no much larger clone differs from it by a single base. Explained via the paper, the treatment or condition label denotes: live attenuated yellow fever vaccine strain. At each blood-draw timepoint, two biological replicates of bulk PBMCs were obtained. PBMCs were isolated from peripheral blood using a standard Ficoll-Paque protocol. TriZol was used to extract RNA from bulk PBMCs, from CD4 and CD8 fractions, and from dextramer-positive and dextramer-negative fractions. From the germline V gene, CDR1 is MNHEY and CDR2 is SVGEGT. V is pared back by 4 bases and J by 0 bases, with 7 bases lying between the germline termini. The CDR3 contains 15 residues, cysteine and phenylalanine counted. Only the CDR3 part of the read is kept: 45 bases, read in frame from the first base.

The origin of this receptor is a young man who received the YFV17D yellow fever vaccine. This receptor chain uses TRBV6-2 or TRBV6-3 and TRBJ2-6; the D gene lacks a confident call. The source material was PBMCs, sampled on the day of the yellow fever booster vaccination. The DNA sequence reads TGTGCCAGCAGTTCGGCGAGCTCTGGGGCCAACGTCCTGACTTTC. This yields the protein CASSSASSGANVLTF.